Listed here are 9 T cell receptor beta chains from one sample, sequenced in a study of shared clonotypes between healthy human individuals. Only in-frame clones appear in the TCRdb table, and some are missing; sequencing was by immunoSEQ multiplex PCR. The top ten hold more than 0.35% of the sample, which has about 2.4 million clones, more than 85% seen once. The material sequenced was naive CD4+ T cells from PBMCs. Subset defined: CD45RA+ positively selected. These receptors came from a man in his late teens or twenties in good health. Some clones in this sample may be carry-over from other donors' samples.

This chain uses TRBV9 with TRBJ2-3; no clear D. CDR3 size: 14 residues. The germline CDR1 and CDR2 sequences are SGDLS and YYNGEE. V was pared by 2 bases and J by 4 bases, with 11 bases between. In nucleotides, the CDR3 is TGTGCCAGCAGCGTTTCGACTCGCGCAGATACGCAGTATTTT. This translates into CASSVSTRADTQYF.

The sample holds one count of this clone. The DNA for the CDR3 is TGTGCTAGTGGTTCCACGTGGGGTAGCGCCTACAATGAGCAGTTCTTC. It codes for CASGSTWGSAYNEQFF. The chain combines TRBV12-5 with TRBJ2-1, with D maybe TRBD2 (5 bases). The CDR3 sequence is 16 residues long. Germline lookup yields CDR1 LGHNT and CDR2 FRNRAP. V lost 4 bases, J lost 2 bases, and 15 bases lay in between.

As regards this clone: Other DNA variants within this sample encode the same CDR3. The chain is built from TRBV10-3 and TRBJ2-3; D uncertain. From germline, CDR1 is ENHRY and CDR2 SYGVKD. Deletions cut 0 bases from V and 6 bases from J, with 4 bases between. The CDR3 is 12 amino acids. The CDR3 region is CAISESGDTQYF. The CDR3, as DNA: TGTGCCATCAGTGAGTCGGGGGATACGCAGTATTTT.

V is TRBV18 and J is TRBJ2-3; TRBD2 agrees at 12 bases. Germline trimming cut 2 bases from V and 4 bases from J; bases unmatched to any gene: 10. CDR1 and CDR2 from the germline V gene are KGHSH and LQKENI. The CDR3 runs 18 residues. The chain's CDR3 is CASSPRLAGGPWADTQYF. In nucleotides, the CDR3 is TGTGCCAGCTCACCAAGGCTAGCGGGAGGGCCTTGGGCAGATACGCAGTATTTT. Combining the CDR3 with reference TRBV18 and TRBJ2-3 gives the whole variable domain NAGVMQNPRHLVRRRGQEARLRCSPMKGHSHVYWYRQLPEEGLKFMVYLQKENIIDESGMPKERFSAEFPKEGPSILRIQQVVRGDSAAYFCASSPRLAGGPWADTQYFGPGTRLTVL.

In the case of this clone: Additional DNA sequences in this sample encode the identical CDR3. V usage is TRBV7-2 and J usage is TRBJ2-1; D call uncertain. V was clipped by 2 bases and J by 5 bases, with 7 bases between them. There are 13 residues in the CDR3. Looked up from germline, CDR1 is SGHTA and CDR2 is FQGNSA. The CDR3 nucleotides read TGTGCCAGCAGCTTACAGAGGAACAATGAGCAGTTCTTC. This codes for CASSLQRNNEQFF.

This clone was observed a single time. The rearrangement links TRBV28 to TRBJ2-5, with 10 bases that match TRBD1. The J segment lost 0 bases and the V segment lost 8 bases, leaving 24 bases of the junction unmatched. CDR1 MDHEN and CDR2 SYDVKM come from the germline V gene. The CDR3 is 21 residues long. This CDR3 is CASPRTLPGTGEGAYQETQYF. As DNA, the CDR3 is TGTGCCAGCCCCCGAACGCTCCCCGGGACAGGGGAGGGGGCGTACCAAGAGACCCAGTACTTC.

This chain links TRBV6-5 with TRBJ2-2; tentatively, D is TRBD1 (5 bases). The CDR3 extends over 15 amino acids. In germline, CDR1 is MNHEY, CDR2 SVGAGI. V was shortened by 4 bases and J by 5 bases, with 14 bases between the two germline ends. CDR3 region: CASSSNQGGTGELFF. The CDR3 DNA follows: TGTGCCAGCAGTTCAAACCAGGGCGGAACCGGGGAGCTGTTTTTT.

The chain has TRBV9 and TRBJ2-5; 7 bases are shared with TRBD1. V trimming: 4 bases; J trimming: 3 bases; junction bases outside the gene matches: 6. The germline V gene has CDR1 SGDLS and CDR2 YYNGEE. The CDR3 spans 14 residues. CDR3 DNA: TGTGCCAGCAGCTTGGAGCAGGGGGAAGAGACCCAGTACTTC. It codes for CASSLEQGEETQYF.

The rearrangement uses TRBV7-7 and TRBJ2-2; unclear D gene. The CDR3 contains 14 residues. Trimming stripped 5 bases from V and 5 bases from J, with 12 bases between. Germline CDR1 SSHAT, CDR2 FNYEAQ (reference sequence). In DNA, the CDR3 is TGTGCCAGCAGCCCCCTCGTGGAGACCGGGGAGCTGTTTTTT. Translating gives CASSPLVETGELFF.